A single T cell receptor beta chain is shown here with its context. The ends were cut back, 5 bases at V and 6 bases at J, with 16 bases in the middle. The CDR3 spans 14 residues. Germline V gives CDR1 SGHTA, CDR2 FQGNSA. The data were taken from a study of regulatory T cells in long-lasting Graves disease. Described time point: newly diagnosed GD, antithyroid drugs for less than 3 months. The TCR library was made from RNA extracted from PBMCs. CDR3 regions were amplified by Arm-PCR using iRepertoire HTBI primers to build TCR beta libraries. Using its own MiXCR run on the multiplex PCR reads, TCRdb lists one record per CDR3 protein. The data hold 420,000 or so distinct CDR3 sequences, with 16% observed a single time. The same data also went into a second study, on T cells in Graves' hyperthyroidism and ophthalmopathy.

This clonotype originated in a woman younger than 30 with Graves disease. The sequences come from peripheral blood mononuclear cells (PBMCs), collected at new diagnosis, from a patient treated with antithyroid drugs. This chain connects TRBV7-2 to TRBJ1-1, with TRBD1 as a possible D gene (6 bases). The chain's CDR3 is CASSLTGPRSEAFF. CDR3 sequence (DNA): TGTGCCAGCAGCCTAACAGGGCCGAGGTCTGAAGCTTTCTTT.